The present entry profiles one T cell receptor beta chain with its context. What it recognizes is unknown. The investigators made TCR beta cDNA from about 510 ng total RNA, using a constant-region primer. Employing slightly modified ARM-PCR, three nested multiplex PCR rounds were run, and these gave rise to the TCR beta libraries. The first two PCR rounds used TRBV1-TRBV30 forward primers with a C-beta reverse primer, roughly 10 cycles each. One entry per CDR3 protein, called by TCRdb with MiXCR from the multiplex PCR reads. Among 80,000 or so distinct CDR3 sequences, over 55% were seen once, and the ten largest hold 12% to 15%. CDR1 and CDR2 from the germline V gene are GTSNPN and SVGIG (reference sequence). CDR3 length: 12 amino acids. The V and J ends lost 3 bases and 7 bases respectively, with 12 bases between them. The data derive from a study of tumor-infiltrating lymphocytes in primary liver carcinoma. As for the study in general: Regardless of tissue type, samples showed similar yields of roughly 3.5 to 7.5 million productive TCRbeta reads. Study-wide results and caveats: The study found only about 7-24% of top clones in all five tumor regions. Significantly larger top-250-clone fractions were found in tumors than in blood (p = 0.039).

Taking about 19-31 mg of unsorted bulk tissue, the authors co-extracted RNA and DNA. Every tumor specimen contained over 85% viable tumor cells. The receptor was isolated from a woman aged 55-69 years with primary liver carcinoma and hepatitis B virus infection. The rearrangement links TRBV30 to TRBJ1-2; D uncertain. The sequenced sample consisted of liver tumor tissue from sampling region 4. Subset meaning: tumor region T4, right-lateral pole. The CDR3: CAWRVGMVGYTF. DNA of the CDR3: TGTGCCTGGAGAGTAGGGATGGTTGGCTACACCTTC. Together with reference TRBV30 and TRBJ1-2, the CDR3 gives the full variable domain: SQTIHQWPATLVQPVGSPLSLECTVEGTSNPNLYWYRQAAGRGLQLLFYSVGIGQISSEVPQNLSASRPQDRQFILSSKKLLLSDSGFYLCAWRVGMVGYTFGSGTRLTVV.